One sample yielded the 18 T cell receptor beta chains listed below, sequenced in a study of cytomegalovirus exposure and HLA in healthy donors. PCR amplification relied on 60 Vbeta primers (plus 13 Jbeta primers). The table came from immunoSEQ multiplex PCR; TCRdb's copy has only in-frame clones and leaves some out. The sample has 180,000 or so clones, 70% to 90% seen once. The material sequenced was PBMCs. The receptors were sampled from a man between 18 and 35 years old in good health and CMV-seropositive.

The genes are TRBV7-9 and TRBJ1-1, with D perhaps TRBD1 (6 bases). Between the trimmed V and J ends, which lost 5 bases and 1 base, there was a span of 11 bases. This CDR3 is built from 14 residues. Germline V gives CDR1 SEHNR, CDR2 FQNEAQ (reference sequence). The CDR3 is CASSPKDRNTEAFF. In DNA, the CDR3 is TGTGCCAGCAGCCCTAAGGACAGGAACACTGAAGCTTTCTTT.

On this clone: One end of the junction is discordant with germline, which a read error may explain. The chain joins TRBV7-9 to TRBJ2-1; a possible D gene is TRBD2 (5 bases). Looked up from germline, CDR1 is SEHNR and CDR2 is FQNEAQ (reference sequence). The CDR3 runs to 11 residues. This CDR3 reads CSSGSQNEQFF. The CDR3, as DNA: TGTTCCAGCGGCAGTCAAAATGAGCAGTTCTTC.

This chain uses TRBV28 with TRBJ2-7, with TRBD2 matching 8 bases. The ends lost 2 bases at V and 5 bases at J; junction bases unmatched: 5. Germline V gene data show CDR1 as MDHEN and CDR2 as SYDVKM. This CDR3 contains 14 residues. CDR3 sequence reads: CASSLRGGFNEQYF. In DNA form, the CDR3 reads TGTGCCAGCAGTTTACGCGGGGGGTTCAACGAGCAGTACTTC.

This chain joins TRBV7-9 and TRBJ1-2; TRBD1 might be the D (6 bases). This CDR3 has 16 residues. The V end was cut by 4 bases, the J end by 4 bases, with 19 bases between. CDR1 and CDR2 from the germline V gene are SEHNR and FQNEAQ (reference sequence). CDR3 in amino acids: CASSSTMGTQVYGYTF. The CDR3 DNA reads as TGTGCCAGCAGCTCAACTATGGGGACACAAGTCTATGGCTACACCTTC.

The V and J genes are TRBV6-1 and TRBJ2-7; weak D call: TRBD2 (5 bases). The germline V gene encodes CDR1 MNHNS and CDR2 SASEGT. The ends were cut back, 4 bases at V and 0 bases at J, with 10 bases in the middle. The CDR3 has 14 residues. The CDR3 nucleotides read TGTGCCAGCAGTGCCGGGGTACTCTCCTACGAGCAGTACTTC. This encodes CASSAGVLSYEQYF.

The CDR3, as DNA: TGTGCCACCTCCCAGCGGGGGCCGGGGCAAGAGACCCAGTACTTC. Protein product: CATSQRGPGQETQYF. The chain couples TRBV15 to TRBJ2-5; 8 positions match TRBD2. This CDR3 is built from 15 residues. Germline assignment: CDR1 LNHNV and CDR2 YYDKDF (reference sequence). V gave up 8 bases and J gave up 2 bases; unmatched junction bases: 10.

This chain links TRBV30 with TRBJ1-6; 9 positions match TRBD1. The CDR3 sequence is 14 residues long. The V gene end was trimmed by 2 bases and the J gene end by 7 bases; junction bases not matched to a gene: 3. Germline loops: CDR1 GTSNPN, CDR2 SVGIG (reference sequence). CDR3 sequence: CAWSYRGRNSPLHF. CDR3 coding DNA: TGTGCCTGGAGTTACAGGGGGCGGAATTCACCCCTCCACTTT.

The rearrangement joins TRBV28 to TRBJ1-3, with D tentatively TRBD1 (5 bases). CDR3 size: 15 residues. The germline V gene encodes CDR1 MDHEN and CDR2 SYDVKM. V gave up 7 bases and J gave up 0 bases, with 13 bases separating them. The CDR3 DNA reads TGTGCCAGCATTTCGGGGGTTCCCTCTGGAAACACCATATATTTT. It specifies CASISGVPSGNTIYF.

The table lists this clone with a count of one. The chain has TRBV10-3 and TRBJ1-2, with TRBD1 as a possible D gene (5 bases). CDR3 length: 15 residues. The V gene lost 0 bases and the J gene lost 4 bases, with 12 bases spanning the gap. Germline loops: CDR1 ENHRY, CDR2 SYGVKD. In DNA, the CDR3 is TGTGCCATCAGTGAGTCCGGGGGACGGGCCTATGGCTACACCTTC. This encodes CAISESGGRAYGYTF.

The rearrangement links TRBV7-2 to TRBJ1-5, with 8 bases aligning to TRBD1. Germline CDR1 reads SGHTA; CDR2 reads FQGNSA. V lost 6 bases and J lost 3; bases outside the gene matches: 7. This CDR3 spans 15 amino acids. CDR3 nucleotide sequence: TGTGCCAGCAGACGGACAGGGACACTCAATCAGCCCCAGCATTTT. Amino acids: CASRRTGTLNQPQHF.

CDR3 coding DNA: TGCAGCGTTGTCTCCTCAGCGGGGGGCACCTACGAGCAGTACTTC. Translation: CSVVSSAGGTYEQYF. V gene TRBV29-1 combines with J gene TRBJ2-7; 9 nucleotides align to TRBD2. J was trimmed by 2 bases and V by 4 bases; bases with no gene match: 9. Germline CDR1 SQVTM, CDR2 ANQGSEA. The length of the CDR3 is 15 residues.

The chain links TRBV11-2 to TRBJ2-7; the D gene is possibly TRBD1 (6 bases). The CDR3 is made up of 18 amino acids. The germline V and J ends were trimmed by 4 bases and 3 bases, with 25 bases remaining between them. CDR1 is SGHAT and CDR2 is FQNNGV in the germline V gene. CDR3 residues: CASSSRGSQHQLGYEQYF. CDR3 sequence (DNA): TGTGCCAGCAGCTCTAGGGGGTCCCAACATCAGCTAGGCTACGAGCAGTACTTC.

This clone was counted between two and nine times. The chain has TRBV4-1 and TRBJ2-7; D possibly corresponds to TRBD2 (6 bases). Per the germline V gene, CDR1 is MGHRA and CDR2 is YSYEKL. This CDR3 contains 14 residues. Trimming left V 2 bases short and J 3 bases short, with 11 bases between. CDR3 region: CASSQTSTHYEQYF. The CDR3 DNA follows: TGCGCCAGCAGCCAAACTAGCACTCACTACGAGCAGTACTTC.

Here the CDR3 DNA reads TGTGCCAGCAGCCGCCGACTAGCGGGAGTCACCGGGGAGCTGTTTTTT. It encodes CASSRRLAGVTGELFF. The gene calls are TRBV28 and TRBJ2-2, with TRBD2 matching over 12 bases. Germline CDR1 MDHEN, CDR2 SYDVKM. V lost 6 bases and J lost 4; bases outside the gene matches: 6. The CDR3 sequence is 16 residues long.

This clone was counted only a few times. V and J are TRBV16 and TRBJ1-1; no definite D call. CDR1 and CDR2 (germline): KGHSY, FQNENV. The V end lost 0 bases, the J end lost 0 bases, and 8 bases lay between the germline ends. The CDR3 has 15 amino acids. CDR3 in DNA: TGTGCCAGCAGCCAATCGGGCAGGTTGAACACTGAAGCTTTCTTT. It yields the protein CASSQSGRLNTEAFF.

The chain joins TRBV6-5 to TRBJ2-7, with 7 bases that match TRBD1. Germline CDR1 and CDR2: MNHEY and SVGAGI. This CDR3 is 15 amino acids long. J lost 0 bases, V lost 0 bases, and 2 bases had no gene match. CDR3 amino acids: CASSYSGTDSYEQYF. In DNA form, the CDR3 reads TGTGCCAGCAGTTACTCCGGGACAGACTCCTACGAGCAGTACTTC.

This clone was observed once. CDR3 coding DNA: TGTGCCAGCAGCCTATCAGGGTGGGAATCACCCCTCCACTTT. The encoded protein is CASSLSGWESPLHF. The genes are TRBV2 and TRBJ1-6; a possible D gene is TRBD1 (5 bases). Germline CDR1 and CDR2: SNHLY and FYNNEI. This CDR3 has 14 amino acids. Trimming pared 6 bases from V and 10 bases from J, leaving 16 bases between. The full variable domain, completed using reference TRBV2 and TRBJ1-6, is EPEVTQTPSHQVTQMGQEVILRCVPISNHLYFYWYRQILGQKVEFLVSFYNNEISEKSEIFDDQFSVERPDGSNFTLKIRSTKLEDSAMYFCASSLSGWESPLHFGNGTRLTVT.

The chain is built from TRBV5-1 and TRBJ1-1; the match to TRBD1 covers 8 bases. This CDR3 is 14 amino acids long. The V and J ends lost 0 bases and 4 bases, in that order; junction bases with no gene match: 2. Germline V gene sequence: CDR1 SGHRS, CDR2 YFSETQ. In DNA form, the CDR3 reads TGCGCCAGCAGCTTGGGACAGGGGACCACTGAAGCTTTCTTT. Translation gives CASSLGQGTTEAFF.